These T cell receptor beta chains were read from a single sample in a study of cytomegalovirus exposure and HLA in healthy donors. Measured with immunoSEQ multiplex PCR; TCRdb has only the in-frame clones, and not every one. The sample shows more than 95,000 clones, 65% to 75% of them seen only once. Sequenced material: PBMCs. All receptors derive from a woman aged 70 to 79 in good health and CMV-seropositive. CDR3s include the opening cysteine and the closing phenylalanine or tryptophan.

v_gene	CDR3aa
TRBV27	CASSRQENTEAFF
TRBV7-2	CASSWTGDNSPLHF
TRBV5-1	CASSISSNQPQHF
TRBV5-1	CASSLGTSGSYEQYF
TRBV6-1	CASSPGQGRSEQYF
TRBV6-5	CASSSGGWSNQPQHF
TRBV28	CASSPEQGAGNQPQHF
TRBV29-1	CSVHPAAAGAPYEQYF
TRBV27	CASSLFSWESYNEQFF
TRBV2	CAVPRVTGELFF
TRBV2	CASSFQGPGEKLFF
TRBV6-5	CASSYPGLPYNEQFF
TRBV7-2	CASSLDSGKNTEAFF
TRBV7-2	CASSLSGFRSHGYTF
TRBV7-3	CASSLWTGRGTGELFF
TRBV5-4	CASSLYVTRTVRGTEAFF
TRBV7-6	CASSSRAGNQPQHF
TRBV2	CASNRGPLYEQYF
TRBV6-6	CASSPQGASNQPQHF
TRBV28	CASSPGQGGYEQYF
TRBV6-5	CASRLGEGLNEQFF
TRBV2	CASRLTSMNTEAFF
TRBV7-8	CASSVSLAGGWGAKNIQYF
TRBV6-1	CASSVGDLGNSPLHF
TRBV5-1	CASSLDRNYEAFF
TRBV6-1	CASSEMAENIQYF
TRBV30	CAWNRGLQPQHF
TRBV6-5	CASKPPGGPQHF
TRBV5-1	CASSLGLQGNPLSYEQYF
TRBV4-3	CASSQDAQGGTEAFF
TRBV18	CASSRGTNEKLFF
TRBV6-5	CASEMTVSNQPQHF
TRBV5-1	CASSPVAGGIFDTQYF
TRBV5-1	CASSLTRTGGRDGQYF
TRBV4-2	CASSQVSGDEKLFF
TRBV2	CASSEGSAGGPGTDTQYF
TRBV10-2	CASSDGDRGFYEQYF
TRBV6-5	CASSPVVNTEAFF
TRBV9	CASSVVGGVQAEQYF
TRBV23-1	CAQAGSPLSGANVLTF
TRBV7-2	CASSLAAGGTDTQYF
TRBV29-1	CSAGTAYEQYF
TRBV6-1	CASILGGPQETQYF
TRBV28	CASSLYSGRDEQFF
TRBV19	CASSIEAGSSYNEQFF
TRBV4-3	CASSQASPGSSGNTIYF
TRBV7-3	CASSPSAGSGYTF
TRBV6-6	CASRKVAGEGEQYF
TRBV27	CASSLSAFGADTEAFF
TRBV15	CATSREAGVGEKLFF
TRBV30	CAWSASLGRSTDTQYF
TRBV27	CASSPGTSGPYEQYF
TRBV5-4	CASSLGPGGGAYNEQFF
TRBV18	CASSPQRGLNTEAFF
TRBV28	CASTLLRGETQYF
TRBV19	CATKWGLAETDTQYF
TRBV7-8	CASSLPGYYNEQFF